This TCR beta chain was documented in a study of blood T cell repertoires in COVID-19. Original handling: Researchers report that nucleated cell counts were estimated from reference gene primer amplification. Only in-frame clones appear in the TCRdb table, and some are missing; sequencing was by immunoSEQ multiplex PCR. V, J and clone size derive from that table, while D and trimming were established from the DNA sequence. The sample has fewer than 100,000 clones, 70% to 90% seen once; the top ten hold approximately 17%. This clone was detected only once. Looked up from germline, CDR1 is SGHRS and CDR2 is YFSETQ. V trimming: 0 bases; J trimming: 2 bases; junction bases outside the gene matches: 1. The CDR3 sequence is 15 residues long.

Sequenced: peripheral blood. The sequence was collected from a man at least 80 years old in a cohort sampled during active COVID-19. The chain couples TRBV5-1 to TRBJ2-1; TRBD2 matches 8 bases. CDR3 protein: CASSLGSGAYNEQFF. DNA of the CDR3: TGCGCCAGCAGCTTGGGTAGCGGGGCCTACAATGAGCAGTTCTTC.